The 21 T cell receptor beta chains in this list originate from one sample, sequenced in a study of glioma-infiltrating T cells. The iRepertoire nested amplicon-rescue multiplex PCR amplified TCR alpha and beta CDR3s from RNA. A single record per CDR3 protein comes from TCRdb applying MiXCR to the multiplex PCR reads. Altogether about 380,000 distinct CDR3 sequences are present, 41% being singletons, with the ten largest covering approximately 12%. Specimen: glioma tissue, nonneoplastic brain tissue, or PBMCs (not recorded which). These receptors were obtained from a human donor with low-grade glioma or glioblastoma, undergoing nonglioma brain surgery, or in good health (not recorded which).

The V call is TRBV6-1, the J call TRBJ2-7, with D tentatively TRBD2 (5 bases). This CDR3 comprises 16 residues. Looked up from germline, CDR1 is MNHNS and CDR2 is SASEGT. Trimming took 6 bases from V and 0 from J, leaving 18 bases between them. CDR3 in amino acids: CASSPLAWSISYEQYF. DNA of the CDR3: TGTGCCAGCAGCCCGCTAGCCTGGTCGATCTCCTACGAGCAGTACTTC.

This clonotype was recorded at least ten times. The CDR3 DNA reads TGTGCCAGCAGCTTAGCGGGGGGGGATACGCAGTATTTT. Its translation: CASSLAGGDTQYF. J is TRBJ2-3 and V is TRBV7-2; 7 nucleotides line up with TRBD2. Germline V gene data show CDR1 as SGHTA and CDR2 as FQGNSA. V shed 0 bases and J 6 bases; nucleotides not matched to a gene: 0. The CDR3 is 13 amino acids.

This clonotype was detected many times. The genes are TRBV6-1 and TRBJ1-5; D is uncertain. Trimming stripped 7 bases from V and 2 bases from J, with 6 bases between. This CDR3 contains 12 residues. From germline, CDR1 is MNHNS and CDR2 SASEGT. The CDR3 loop reads CASTVGNQPQHF. The CDR3 DNA reads TGTGCCAGCACCGTGGGCAATCAGCCCCAGCATTTT.

This clonotype was seen ten or more times. The chain employs TRBV20-1 and TRBJ2-5; TRBD1 might be the D (6 bases). The germline CDR1 and CDR2 sequences are DFQATT and SNEGSKA (reference sequence). V was trimmed by 6 bases and J by 5 bases, leaving 13 bases between them. The CDR3 has 12 amino acids. The CDR3 sequence is CSATPGAETQYF. The CDR3 nucleotides read TGCAGTGCGACCCCAGGGGCTGAGACCCAGTACTTC.

In regard to this clonotype: A read error is possible here, since a much larger clone lies one base away. The genes are TRBV20-1 and TRBJ2-7; TRBD1 matches at 9 bases. Per germline, CDR1 DFQATT and CDR2 SNEGSKA (reference sequence). V lost 6 bases to trimming and J lost 6 bases; unmatched junction nucleotides: 9. CDR3 length: 13 amino acids. CDR3 coding DNA: TGCAGTGCCAAGGGACAGGGTGTATGCGAGCAGTACTTC. Translation gives CSAKGQGVCEQYF.

The chain has TRBV28 and TRBJ2-1, with 9 bases aligning to TRBD1. Losses at the gene ends were 6 bases for V and 4 bases for J; bases not matched to a gene: 4. The CDR3 is 14 residues long. Per germline, CDR1 MDHEN and CDR2 SYDVKM. CDR3 loop: CASRVDRGYNEQFF. In DNA form, the CDR3 reads TGTGCCAGCAGGGTGGACAGGGGTTACAATGAGCAGTTCTTC.

This rearrangement joins TRBV20-1 to TRBJ2-1, with unresolved D. Trimming cost V 0 bases and J 6 bases, with 9 bases left between them. The CDR3 totals 13 residues. The germline CDR1 and CDR2 sequences are DFQATT and SNEGSKA (reference sequence). This CDR3 reads CSAREPYLNEQFF. The CDR3 nucleotides are TGCAGTGCTAGAGAGCCGTACCTCAATGAGCAGTTCTTC.

Worth noting for this clonotype: A much larger clone is a single base away; this may be a read error. The genes are TRBV6-5 and TRBJ2-3, with a weak D call TRBD2 (6 bases). Trimming stripped 4 bases from V and 5 bases from J, with 22 bases between. Germline V lookup: CDR1 MNHEY, CDR2 SVGAGI. CDR3 length equals 17 residues. The chain's CDR3 is CASSLGPGLLAEDTQYF. As DNA, the CDR3 is TGTGCCAGCAGTTTAGGCCCAGGGCTCTTAGCGGAAGATACGCAGTATTTT.

As for this clonotype: The missing conserved phenylalanine or tryptophan at the end of this CDR3 makes a read error likely. V usage is TRBV7-9 and J usage is TRBJ2-7; D may be TRBD2 (5 bases). CDR1 and CDR2 from the germline V gene are SEHNR and FQNEAQ (reference sequence). CDR3 size: 15 residues. The V end lost 2 bases, the J end lost 1 base, and 12 bases lay between the germline ends. CDR3 protein: CASSLLSSGSYEQYL. The CDR3 coding sequence is TGTGCCAGCAGCTTACTATCCAGCGGTTCCTACGAGCAGTACCTC.

The rearrangement uses TRBV27 and TRBJ2-1; D is undetermined. CDR3 length: 16 amino acids. Trimming removed 3 bases at V and 2 bases at J, with 14 bases between. CDR1 and CDR2 (germline): MNHEY, SMNVEV (reference sequence). CDR3: CASSFISFQTYNEQFF. Written as DNA, the CDR3 is TGTGCCAGCAGTTTCATCTCTTTCCAAACCTACAATGAGCAGTTCTTC.

This clonotype showed up many times. The chain combines TRBV20-1 with TRBJ1-1, with D possibly TRBD1 on 6 matching bases. This CDR3 spans 12 amino acids. Trimming cost V 4 bases and J 3 bases, with 9 bases left between them. Germline CDR1 is DFQATT and CDR2 is SNEGSKA (reference sequence). The CDR3 bases are TGCAGTGCTACCAGGGGACACACTGAAGCTTTCTTT. This sequence encodes CSATRGHTEAFF.

The chain uses TRBV5-1 and TRBJ2-1, with D possibly matching TRBD2 (6 bases). V was shortened by 8 bases and J by 4 bases, with 16 bases between the two germline ends. This CDR3 contains 14 residues. Germline V gene lookup returns CDR1 SGHRS and CDR2 YFSETQ. This CDR3 is CASTRDSGYNEQFF. CDR3 bases: TGCGCCAGTACGCGGGATAGCGGTTACAATGAGCAGTTCTTC.

The table lists this clonotype with a few counts. CDR3 in amino acids: CASSSWTGATATNEKLFF. CDR3 nucleotide sequence: TGTGCCAGCAGTTCCTGGACAGGGGCTACTGCAACTAATGAAAAACTGTTTTTT. The rearrangement joins TRBV28 to TRBJ1-4; 9 bases are a match to TRBD1. CDR3 length: 18 residues. The germline V gene has CDR1 MDHEN and CDR2 SYDVKM. Trimming at V came to 4 bases and at J to 0 bases, leaving 9 bases not matched to a gene.

The gene calls are TRBV27 and TRBJ1-6; no reliable D call. CDR3 length equals 16 residues. V gave up 3 bases and J gave up 5 bases, with 14 bases separating them. The germline V gene has CDR1 MNHEY and CDR2 SMNVEV (reference sequence). CDR3 loop: CASSFLLARDNSPLHF. CDR3 sequence (DNA): TGTGCCAGCAGTTTCTTACTGGCACGGGATAATTCACCCCTCCACTTT.

The chain has TRBV6-2 or TRBV6-3 and TRBJ2-7; a weak D match, TRBD2 (5 bases). Germline V gene data show CDR1 as MNHEY and CDR2 as SVGEGT. The germline V and J ends were trimmed by 5 bases and 2 bases, with 13 bases remaining between them. The CDR3 loop spans 14 amino acids. This CDR3 is CASSMRTPPYEQYF. The CDR3 nucleotides are TGTGCCAGCAGTATGCGGACTCCCCCCTACGAGCAGTACTTC.

On this clonotype: A much larger clone differs from this one at a single base, so this may be a read error. CDR3 amino acids: CASAGLAGSVFRDEQYF. The CDR3, as DNA: TGTGCCAGCGCGGGACTAGCGGGGTCTGTATTCCGGGACGAGCAGTACTTC. The chain uses TRBV27 and TRBJ2-7; 13 bases fit TRBD2. This CDR3 region has 17 residues. The germline V gene encodes CDR1 MNHEY and CDR2 SMNVEV (reference sequence). V lost 8 bases, J lost 5 bases, and 15 bases stayed unmatched.

The chain joins TRBV6-2 or TRBV6-3 to TRBJ1-5; D remains unclear. Germline lookup yields CDR1 MNHEY and CDR2 SVGEGT. This CDR3 comprises 13 residues. Trimming cost V 11 bases and J 0 bases, with 11 bases left between them. The CDR3 region has the DNA TGTGCCGCACGACCAAGTAGCAATCAGCCCCAGCATTTT. This encodes CAARPSSNQPQHF.

As for this clonotype: A much larger clone sits a single nucleotide away, making a read error possible. V and J are TRBV6-2 or TRBV6-3 and TRBJ2-1; no reliable D call. The CDR3 spans 16 residues. Trimming pared 2 bases from V and 3 bases from J, leaving 14 bases between. Germline CDR1 reads MNHEY; CDR2 reads SVGEGT. The CDR3 here is CASSYVADGDYNEQFF. The DNA for the CDR3 is TGTGCCAGCAGTTACGTCGCGGACGGAGACTACAATGAGCAGTTCTTC.

This clonotype was recorded a few times. The V and J genes are TRBV7-2 and TRBJ2-2; D is unclear. Trimming shortened V by 4 bases and J by 5 bases, and 11 bases separated the two germline ends. Germline CDR1 reads SGHTA; CDR2 reads FQGNSA. The CDR3 consists of 14 residues. CDR3 DNA sequence: TGTGCCAGCAGCTATCAGACCGAGACCGGGGAGCTGTTTTTT. Its translation is CASSYQTETGELFF.

A few counts support this clonotype. The J gene is TRBJ2-7, the V gene TRBV28; the D gene is possibly TRBD2 (5 bases). Germline V CDR1 and CDR2: MDHEN, SYDVKM. The CDR3 has 18 residues. The ends were cut back, 6 bases at V and 0 bases at J, with 24 bases in the middle. For the CDR3, the DNA is TGTGCCAGCAGCACCCCTACTAGTCTAGTAGGACTCTCCTACGAGCAGTACTTC. This sequence encodes CASSTPTSLVGLSYEQYF.

Comment on this clonotype: The germline gene is not matched at one end of the junction; a read error may be the cause. The chain employs TRBV28 and TRBJ1-1; 7 positions agree with TRBD1. Germline V gene lookup returns CDR1 MDHEN and CDR2 SYDVKM. The CDR3 is made up of 13 amino acids. The CDR3 DNA follows: TGTGCCAGCAGTTTTATAGCAGGGGGGTTGGCTCTCTTT. This sequence encodes CASSFIAGGLALF.